One sample yielded the 13 T cell receptor beta chains listed below, sequenced in a study of blood T cells in healthy people across ages. The authors ran a second PCR of 7 to 11 cycles using a sample-barcoded 5' primer and a J-beta primer mix. TCRdb fed the 5' RACE reads into MiXCR, producing one record per CDR3 protein. This table holds roughly 1,700,000 distinct CDR3 sequences, roughly 27% found once. The sequenced sample consisted of blood. These receptors all stem from a woman in her 30s in good health.

The CDR3 DNA reads TGCAGTGCTAGAGCGGGAATGGGTACAGATACGCAGTATTTT. Its translation: CSARAGMGTDTQYF. The chain joins TRBV20-1 to TRBJ2-3; a weak D match, TRBD2 (5 bases). The CDR3 spans 14 residues. Germline V lookup: CDR1 DFQATT, CDR2 SNEGSKA (reference sequence). Trimming took off 1 base at V and 3 bases at J, with 11 bases between the two ends.

Details on this clonotype: A much larger clone sits a single nucleotide away, making a read error possible. The CDR3 reads CASSLAVRGKPPLHF. DNA of the CDR3: TGTGCCAGCAGCTTAGCGGTTCGGGGGAAGCCACCCCTCCACTTT. The V call is TRBV7-2, the J call TRBJ1-6; D perhaps matches TRBD1 (5 bases). There are 15 residues in the CDR3. Germline CDR1 SGHTA, CDR2 FQGNSA. Trimming shortened V by 0 bases and J by 11 bases, and 14 bases separated the two germline ends. The complete variable domain, with remaining parts taken from reference TRBV7-2 and TRBJ1-6, reads GAGVSQSPSNKVTEKGKDVELRCDPISGHTALYWYRQSLGQGLEFLIYFQGNSAPDKSGLPSDRFSAERTGGSVSTLTIQRTQQEDSAVYLCASSLAVRGKPPLHFGNGTRLTVT.

This sequence joins TRBV29-1 and TRBJ2-1, with 10 bases identical to TRBD2. The J segment lost 3 bases and the V segment lost 5 bases, leaving 4 bases of the junction unmatched. CDR1 is SQVTM and CDR2 is ANQGSEA in the germline V gene. The CDR3 extends over 14 amino acids. The CDR3 sequence is CSVWLAGVYNEQFF. The CDR3 DNA reads as TGCAGCGTTTGGCTAGCGGGAGTCTACAATGAGCAGTTCTTC.

At least ten counts were recorded for this clonotype. V gene TRBV5-1 combines with J gene TRBJ1-2; D gene uncertain. This CDR3 spans 16 amino acids. Germline V gene sequence: CDR1 SGHRS, CDR2 YFSETQ. The V end was cut by 3 bases, the J end by 0 bases, with 15 bases between. The CDR3 region is CASSSGFGQTNYGYTF. The CDR3 DNA is TGCGCCAGCAGCTCGGGATTTGGTCAGACTAACTATGGCTACACCTTC.

This clonotype was seen ten or more times. The chain has TRBV5-1 and TRBJ2-4; 8 bases are a match to TRBD2. V was clipped by 7 bases and J by 8 bases; unmatched bases: 11. This CDR3 contains 14 residues. Germline V gene data show CDR1 as SGHRS and CDR2 as YFSETQ. CDR3 DNA sequence: TGCGCCAGCTCCCCCGGGGGGGTTCGAGACATTCAGTACTTC. Amino acids: CASSPGGVRDIQYF.

J is TRBJ2-1 and V is TRBV20-1; a possible D gene is TRBD1 (6 bases). Germline assignment: CDR1 DFQATT and CDR2 SNEGSKA (reference sequence). This CDR3 has 14 amino acids. Deletions cut 6 bases from V and 13 bases from J, with 25 bases between. CDR3 in amino acids: CSAQSGTREETQFF. DNA of the CDR3: TGCAGTGCCCAGTCGGGGACACGTGAAGAGACCCAGTTCTTC.

This clonotype has a count of ten or more. V gene TRBV28 combines with J gene TRBJ2-3; 9 bases align to TRBD2. Germline loops: CDR1 MDHEN, CDR2 SYDVKM. J gave up 2 bases and V 6 bases, and 3 bases lay outside the gene matches. The length of the CDR3 is 14 residues. The DNA of the CDR3 is TGTGCCAGCAGGACTAGCGGAGACACAGATACGCAGTATTTT. Translated, it gives CASRTSGDTDTQYF.

This clonotype was recorded at least ten times. This rearrangement joins TRBV7-2 to TRBJ2-7, with 7 nucleotides matching TRBD2. The CDR3 is 14 amino acids. V trimming: 5 bases; J trimming: 5 bases; junction bases outside the gene matches: 9. Looked up from germline, CDR1 is SGHTA and CDR2 is FQGNSA. The CDR3 nucleotides are TGTGCCAGCAGCACACCCCTGGGGGGGAACGAGCAGTACTTC. Amino acid sequence: CASSTPLGGNEQYF.

The chain combines TRBV7-7 with TRBJ1-4; tentative D call: TRBD1 (6 bases). This CDR3 is built from 16 residues. CDR1 SSHAT and CDR2 FNYEAQ come from the germline V gene (reference sequence). V gave up 3 bases and J gave up 5 bases, with 16 bases separating them. CDR3 sequence: CASSLYIQGLNEKLFF. CDR3 coding DNA: TGTGCCAGCAGCTTGTACATACAGGGCCTAAATGAAAAACTGTTTTTT. The whole variable domain, filled in from reference TRBV7-7 and TRBJ1-4, reads GAGVSQSPRYKVTKRGQDVTLRCDPISSHATLYWYQQALGQGPEFLTYFNYEAQPDKSGLPSDRFSAERPEGSISTLTIQRTEQRDSAMYRCASSLYIQGLNEKLFFGSGTQLSVL.

The J gene is TRBJ1-1, the V gene TRBV2; D possibly corresponds to TRBD1 (5 bases). The length of the CDR3 is 18 residues. V shed 0 bases and J shed 0 bases, with 17 bases lying between them. Germline V gene lookup returns CDR1 SNHLY and CDR2 FYNNEI. The chain's CDR3 is CASSEARANRGMNTEAFF. The DNA of the CDR3 is TGTGCCAGCAGTGAAGCGAGGGCAAACCGGGGCATGAACACTGAAGCTTTCTTT.

With regard to this clonotype: A much larger clone differs from this one at a single base, so this may be a read error. The chain recombines TRBV29-1 with TRBJ2-1, with D perhaps TRBD2 (6 bases). From germline, CDR1 is SQVTM and CDR2 ANQGSEA. This CDR3 spans 20 amino acids. The V and J ends lost 0 bases and 0 bases respectively, with 24 bases between them. Written as DNA, the CDR3 is TGCAGCGTTGAAGAGGTTGGGATTAGCGGTCTTATAAGCTCCTACAATGAGCAGTTCTTC. It specifies CSVEEVGISGLISSYNEQFF.

The rearrangement joins TRBV6-6 to TRBJ2-7, with D uncertain. Germline CDR1 MNHNY, CDR2 SVGAGI (reference sequence). The CDR3 extends over 13 amino acids. Trimming pared 6 bases from V and 8 bases from J, leaving 17 bases between. CDR3 sequence: CASREPQVGKQYF. CDR3 bases: TGTGCCAGCAGGGAACCCCAAGTGGGCAAGCAGTACTTC.

This clonotype has more than one count but fewer than ten. The chain recombines TRBV3-1 with TRBJ2-3, with unresolved D. CDR1 is LGHDT, CDR2 YNNKEL, per germline (reference sequence). The CDR3 length is 14 residues. V lost 3 bases to trimming and J lost 1 base, with 8 bases between them. The CDR3 sequence is CASSQGLRTDTQYF. The CDR3 bases are TGTGCCAGCAGCCAGGGGTTGCGCACAGATACGCAGTATTTT.